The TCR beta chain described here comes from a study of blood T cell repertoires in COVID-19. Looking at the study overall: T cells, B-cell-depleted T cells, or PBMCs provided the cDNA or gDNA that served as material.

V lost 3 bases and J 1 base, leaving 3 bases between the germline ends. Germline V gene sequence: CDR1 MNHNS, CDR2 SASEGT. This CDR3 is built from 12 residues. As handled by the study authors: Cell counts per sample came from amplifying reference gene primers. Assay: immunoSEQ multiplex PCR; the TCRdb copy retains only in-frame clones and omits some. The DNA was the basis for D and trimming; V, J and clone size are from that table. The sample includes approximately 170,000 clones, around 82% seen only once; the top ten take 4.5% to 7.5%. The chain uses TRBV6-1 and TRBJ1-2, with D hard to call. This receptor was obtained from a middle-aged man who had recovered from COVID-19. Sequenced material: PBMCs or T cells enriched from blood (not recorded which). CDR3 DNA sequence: TGTGCCAGCAGTGACCGTAACTATGGCTACACCTTC. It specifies CASSDRNYGYTF.